This T cell receptor beta chain was identified in a study of molecular identifiers for immune sequencing clone quantification. Regarding this clonotype: The antigen remains unidentified.

Germline V CDR1 and CDR2: LNHDA, SQIVND (reference sequence). Trimming shortened V by 7 bases and J by 0 bases, and 9 bases separated the two germline ends. This CDR3 spans 13 amino acids. Findings and caveats of the study: Clones that had above 20 RNA copies took up over 99% of effector molecules but under 1% in naive cells. Spiked Jurkat TCR RNA originating from one cell could reportedly be identified amid around 1 million naive cells.

It was from around 20,000 to 990,000 sorted cells, with 10%, 30% or 50% RNA, that naive CD8 libraries came. The authors sorted naive CD8 T cells as CD8+CD4-CCR7+CD45RA+. TCRdb fed the PCR reads into MiXCR, producing one record per CDR3 protein. The data show under 350,000 distinct CDR3 sequences, about 23% seen once. The V and J genes are TRBV19 and TRBJ1-1; D uncertain. The clonotype originates from a human donor in good health. Some libraries in this study had Jurkat cell RNA spiked in. Sample: naive CD8+ T cells from blood, with Jurkat cell RNA spiked in. The subset is: FACS-sorted CD8+CD4-CCR7+CD45RA+ naive T cells. The CDR3 reads CASTAPMNTEAFF. CDR3 coding DNA: TGTGCCAGTACAGCCCCCATGAACACTGAAGCTTTCTTT. The full variable domain, in which reference TRBV19 and TRBJ1-1 provide the parts outside the CDR3, is DGGITQSPKYLFRKEGQNVTLSCEQNLNHDAMYWYRQDPGQGLRLIYYSQIVNDFQKGDIAEGYSVSREKKESFPLTVTSAQKNPTAFYLCASTAPMNTEAFFGQGTRLTVV.